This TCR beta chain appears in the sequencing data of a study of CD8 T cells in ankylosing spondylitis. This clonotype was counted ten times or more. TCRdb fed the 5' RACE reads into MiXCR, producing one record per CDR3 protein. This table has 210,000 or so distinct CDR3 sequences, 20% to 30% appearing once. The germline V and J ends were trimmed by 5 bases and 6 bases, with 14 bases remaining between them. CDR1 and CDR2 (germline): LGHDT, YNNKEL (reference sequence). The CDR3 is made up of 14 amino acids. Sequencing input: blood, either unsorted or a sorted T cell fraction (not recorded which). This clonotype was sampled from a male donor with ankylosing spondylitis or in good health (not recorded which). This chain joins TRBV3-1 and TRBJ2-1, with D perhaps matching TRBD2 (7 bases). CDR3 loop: CASSGRGISNEQFF. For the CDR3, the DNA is TGTGCCAGCAGCGGGAGGGGGATCAGCAATGAGCAGTTCTTC.